A selection of T cell receptor beta chains follows, all from one sample in a study of beta chain features in type 1 diabetes. The protocol was immunoSEQ multiplex PCR, while the TCRdb copy is restricted to in-frame clones and leaves out a portion. Among about 53,000 clones, about 60% were seen once, and the ten largest hold under 0.3%. The source material was stem cell memory CD4+ T cells from blood. Receptor source: a woman aged 25 to 39 with type 1 diabetes. The CDR3 runs from the conserved cysteine through the conserved F or W. The D gene is left open where the match is weak. Size values are once, few and many counts, or a class for expanded clones, and some rows have none.

d_gene,v_gene,j_gene,abundance,CDR3aa,CDR3nt
-,TRBV21-1,TRBJ2-7,-,CAEAGGNYEQYF,TGTGCCGAGGCGGGTGGAAACTACGAGCAGTACTTC
-,TRBV5-6,TRBJ1-2,few,CASTLGETDLWGYTF,TGTGCCAGCACCCTTGGAGAGACAGACCTATGGGGCTACACCTTC
TRBD2,TRBV7-2,TRBJ2-1,few,CASSLISGSYYNEQFF,TGTGCCAGCAGCTTAATTAGCGGGAGCTACTACAATGAGCAGTTCTTC
TRBD1,TRBV30,TRBJ1-5,-,CAWSPGQGAGNQPQHF,TGTGCCTGGAGTCCCGGACAGGGGGCGGGCAATCAGCCCCAGCATTTT
TRBD1,TRBV10-1,TRBJ2-7,-,CASRPGQGQYEQYF,TGCGCCAGCAGACCGGGACAGGGTCAATACGAGCAGTACTTC
TRBD2,TRBV7-9,TRBJ2-7,-,CASSLTSGDYEQYF,TGTGCCAGCAGCCTGACTAGCGGAGACTACGAGCAGTACTTC
TRBD2,TRBV29-1,TRBJ2-4,-,CSVVGLAGAPGAKNIQYF,TGCAGCGTTGTCGGTCTAGCGGGAGCCCCGGGAGCCAAAAACATTCAGTACTTC
TRBD2,TRBV10-3,TRBJ2-5,few,CAISERGRAGETQYF,TGTGCCATCAGTGAGCGCGGGAGGGCCGGAGAGACCCAGTACTTC
-,TRBV5-1,TRBJ1-2,-,CASSRDSSYGYTF,TGCGCCAGCAGCCGGGACTCCAGTTATGGCTACACCTTC
-,TRBV19,TRBJ2-2,-,CASRRSQATGELFF,TGTGCCAGTAGGAGATCCCAGGCCACCGGGGAGCTGTTTTTT
-,TRBV7-8,TRBJ2-6,few,CASSQGGAGANVLTF,TGTGCCAGCAGCCAAGGGGGGGCTGGGGCCAACGTCCTGACTTTC
TRBD2,TRBV28,TRBJ2-7,-,CASSLGGLDLPYEQYF,TGTGCCAGCAGTTTAGGCGGACTAGATTTGCCCTACGAGCAGTACTTC
-,TRBV28,TRBJ1-2,-,CASSRQGQPSWYGYTF,TGTGCCAGCAGCCGCCAGGGGCAGCCCTCTTGGTATGGCTACACCTTC
TRBD2,TRBV7-6,TRBJ2-7,few,CASSLGLALYEQYF,TGTGCCAGCAGCTTGGGACTAGCCCTATACGAGCAGTACTTC
TRBD2,TRBV4-1,TRBJ2-2,-,CASSQLSGRDTGELFF,TGCGCCAGCAGCCAGCTTAGCGGGAGGGACACCGGGGAGCTGTTTTTT
TRBD1,TRBV18,TRBJ2-5,-,CASSPSGTGEETQYF,TGTGCCAGCTCACCGTCCGGGACAGGGGAAGAGACCCAGTACTTC
TRBD1,TRBV30,TRBJ2-7,-,CAWSGTAYEQYF,TGTGCCTGGAGCGGGACAGCCTACGAGCAGTACTTC
-,TRBV19,TRBJ2-4,-,CASSIFSSLAKNIQYF,TGTGCCAGTAGTATTTTCTCCAGTCTAGCCAAAAACATTCAGTACTTC
-,TRBV7-9,TRBJ1-2,-,CASSFLRWGESYGYTF,TGTGCCAGCAGCTTCTTAAGGTGGGGAGAATCCTATGGCTACACCTTC
-,TRBV20-1,TRBJ2-1,-,CSAIFSEKQFF,TGCAGTGCTATCTTTAGCGAGAAGCAGTTCTTC
-,TRBV5-1,TRBJ2-5,-,CASSLYREETQYF,TGCGCCAGCAGCTTGTACAGGGAAGAGACCCAGTACTTC
TRBD1,TRBV18,TRBJ1-1,-,CASSPQTGGNTEAFF,TGTGCCAGCTCACCCCAGACAGGGGGAAACACTGAAGCTTTCTTT
-,TRBV7-2,TRBJ1-3,-,CASSLARSSGNTIYF,TGTGCCAGCAGCTTAGCGAGGTCCTCTGGAAACACCATATATTTT
-,TRBV5-4,TRBJ2-1,-,CASSSRDTNQVEQFF,TGTGCCAGCAGCAGCCGGGACACGAACCAGGTGGAGCAGTTCTTC
TRBD1,TRBV5-1,TRBJ1-1,-,CASSLGTGNTEAFF,TGCGCCAGCAGCCTTGGGACAGGGAACACTGAAGCTTTCTTT
-,TRBV7-9,TRBJ2-1,-,CASSLSLASSSYNEQFF,TGTGCCAGCAGCTTATCCTTAGCGTCAAGCTCCTACAATGAGCAGTTCTTC
-,TRBV7-9,TRBJ2-3,-,CASSFAVSTDTQYF,TGTGCCAGCAGCTTTGCGGTTAGCACAGATACGCAGTATTTT
-,TRBV29-1,TRBJ1-1,-,CSSQGSGRRNTEAFF,TGCAGTTCCCAAGGTTCCGGGAGAAGAAACACTGAAGCTTTCTTT
-,TRBV28,TRBJ1-1,-,CASSLQGTEAFF,TGTGCCAGCAGCCTGCAGGGTACTGAAGCTTTCTTT
TRBD2,TRBV29-1,TRBJ2-7,-,CSVPGDGRAYEQYF,TGCAGCGTACCCGGAGACGGGAGGGCTTACGAGCAGTACTTC
TRBD2,TRBV5-1,TRBJ2-3,-,CASSTGLAGADTQYF,TGCGCCAGCAGCACCGGACTAGCGGGGGCAGATACGCAGTATTTT
TRBD1,TRBV30,TRBJ1-2,-,CAWTPLWRGRGGYTF,TGTGCCTGGACCCCCTTATGGAGGGGGCGGGGAGGCTACACCTTC
-,TRBV7-2,TRBJ2-7,-,CASSLNPHQGSEQYF,TGTGCCAGCAGCTTGAACCCGCATCAGGGAAGCGAGCAGTACTTC
-,TRBV6-5,TRBJ1-3,-,CASTGNSGNTIYF,TGTGCCAGCACGGGGAACTCTGGAAACACCATATATTTT
TRBD2,TRBV18,TRBJ2-5,-,CASSRLAGTQETQYF,TGTGCCAGCTCACGACTAGCGGGGACTCAAGAGACCCAGTACTTC
-,TRBV18,TRBJ2-5,-,CASSPPSIPQETQYF,TGTGCCAGCTCACCACCGTCCATCCCCCAAGAGACCCAGTACTTC
-,TRBV5-1,TRBJ2-1,few,CASSLVENSYNEQFF,TGCGCCAGCAGCTTGGTCGAGAACTCCTACAATGAGCAGTTCTTC